The T cell receptor beta chain described here comes from a study of cytomegalovirus exposure and HLA in healthy donors. Study at large: A prior analysis found around 110 million unique TCR beta sequences from 170 million or so T cells. Study-wide results and limits: Sequence variants that were highly shared formed a cluster that was likely a sequencing artifact. Most sequenced TCRs were rare (though some public TCRs occurred in many donors).

In regard to this clone: Its matching antigen is unknown.

The germline CDR1 and CDR2 sequences are SGDLS and YYNGEE. The V and J ends lost 1 base and 8 bases respectively, with 17 bases between them. The CDR3 has 15 amino acids. This PCR relied on a set of 60 Vbeta primers and 13 Jbeta primers. The data were produced by immunoSEQ multiplex PCR, yet TCRdb's version contains in-frame clones alone and is incomplete. Here the sample spans roughly 230,000 clones, around 84% being singletons. V gene TRBV9 combines with J gene TRBJ2-3; the D gene is possibly TRBD2 (5 bases). The sample consisted of PBMCs. The TCR comes from a girl aged 2 to 10 in good health and CMV-seronegative. CDR3 region: CASSVWASKDGTQYF. DNA for the CDR3: TGTGCCAGCAGCGTATGGGCTAGCAAGGATGGTACGCAGTATTTT.